This entry concerns a single T cell receptor (beta chain). The target antigen is unknown. This entry comes from a study of a mutant IDH1 vaccine in newly diagnosed glioma. Libraries were prepared by immunoSEQ multiplex PCR; TCRdb keeps only in-frame clonotypes and omits some of them. The sample contains approximately 58,000 clones, under 85% of which appear only once. This CDR3 region has 15 residues. Germline values: CDR1 SEHNR, CDR2 FQNEAQ (reference sequence). V shed 4 bases and J 3 bases; nucleotides not matched to a gene: 4. Time point meaning: week 47, end of study. Vaccinated patients received 300 ug of mutant IDH1 20-mer peptide per dose, with topical imiquimod.

The origin of this receptor is a young man with glioma. The chain is built from TRBV7-9 and TRBJ2-3, with 10 bases that match TRBD2. Sequences were derived from PBMCs, sampled from a glioma patient whose treatment included an IDH1 peptide vaccine. In DNA form, the CDR3 reads TGTGCCAGCAGCTGGACTAGCGGCAAGACAGATACGCAGTATTTT. This encodes CASSWTSGKTDTQYF.